The subject of this entry is one T cell receptor (beta chain). No antigen is known for it. Sequenced by immunoSEQ multiplex PCR; TCRdb stores in-frame clones only, minus some. Here the sample spans 150,000 to 200,000 clones, 85% to 90% being singletons. These data come from a study of T cell responses to AZD1222 COVID-19 vaccine. Study context: The analysis combined second doses at about 4 or about 12 weeks. The study's findings and limits: Two doses of AZD1222 preceded a rise in Spike-specific TCR breadth and depth.

Source: peripheral blood, taken on day 0 of AZD1222 vaccination. This receptor was obtained from an adult in good health.

Here the CDR3 reads CASSFLGKQETQYF. The CDR3 DNA sequence: TGTGCCAGCAGCTTCCTGGGAAAACAAGAGACCCAGTACTTC. The chain links TRBV7-9 to TRBJ2-5; D remains unclear. V was cut by 3 bases and J by 2 bases, with 10 bases left in between. Germline V gene lookup returns CDR1 SEHNR and CDR2 FQNEAQ (reference sequence). The CDR3 has 14 residues.